The 22 T cell receptor beta chains below were found in one sample sequenced in a study of persistence of HIV-infected CD4 T cells. Lysates of CMV-infected fibroblasts at 8 to 10 ug/mL stimulated these cells. CD4+ T cells upregulating both CD40 ligand and CD69 were sorted as responding cells. The antigens of these receptors remain unknown. Sequencing used immunoSEQ version 4 in survey mode. Data came from immunoSEQ multiplex PCR; TCRdb stores just in-frame clones and leaves some out. The sample records under 20,000 clones, around 78% being singletons. The sample here was CD4+ T cells sorted from PBMCs after approximately 19-hour stimulation, taken from a patient who received antiretroviral therapy. Source of these receptors: an adult man with HIV who was CMV-seropositive.

There are a few counts of this clone. The chain joins TRBV6-1 to TRBJ1-5; 9 nucleotides match TRBD1. J gave up 7 bases and V 1 base, and 8 bases lay outside the gene matches. Germline loops: CDR1 MNHNS, CDR2 SASEGT. This CDR3 has 16 amino acids. The CDR3 DNA reads TGTGCCAGCAGTGAAGGGGGACAGGGAGTAAGGCAGCCCCAGCATTTT. Protein sequence: CASSEGGQGVRQPQHF.

The chain has TRBV19 and TRBJ1-1; TRBD1 might be the D (5 bases). Trimming cost V 8 bases and J 0 bases, with 13 bases left between them. The CDR3 is 14 amino acids. The germline gives CDR1 LNHDA, CDR2 SQIVND (reference sequence). The CDR3 reads CASGTGTLNTEAFF. In DNA, the CDR3 is TGTGCCAGTGGGACCGGGACGCTGAACACTGAAGCTTTCTTT.

Points on this clone: This sample also contains other DNA sequences that code for the same CDR3. This chain links TRBV5-6 with TRBJ1-5; possible D gene TRBD1, 6 bases. The length of the CDR3 is 14 residues. Trimming removed 5 bases from V and 3 bases from J, with 12 bases in between. Germline V gene data show CDR1 as SGHDT and CDR2 as YYEEEE. The CDR3 loop is CASSLQGINQPQHF. The CDR3, as DNA: TGTGCCAGCAGTTTACAGGGAATCAATCAGCCCCAGCATTTT.

In DNA, the CDR3 is TGTGCCAGCGGGGGGGAGGTATTGACTGAAGCTTTCTTT. Encoded protein: CASGGEVLTEAFF. The chain joins TRBV6-6 to TRBJ1-1, with D possibly being TRBD1 (5 bases). The CDR3 contains 13 residues. Trimming removed 8 bases at V and 5 bases at J, with 15 bases between. CDR1 is MNHNY and CDR2 is SVGAGI in the germline V gene (reference sequence).

The chain carries TRBV5-4 and TRBJ1-6; TRBD1 matches at 8 bases. This CDR3 contains 15 residues. Germline CDR1 SGHNT, CDR2 YYREEE (reference sequence). After removal of 0 bases from V and 6 bases from J, the junction contained 2 bases not matched to a gene. CDR3 DNA sequence: TGTGCCAGCAGCTTGGTGGACAGGGTTAATTCACCCCTCCACTTT. Translation: CASSLVDRVNSPLHF.

Judged by abundance, this clone is medium-sized. V is TRBV4-1 and J is TRBJ2-2; TRBD1 matches 11 bases. Germline loops: CDR1 MGHRA, CDR2 YSYEKL. This CDR3 is built from 18 residues. V dropped 4 bases and J dropped 4; count of bases not matched to a gene: 11. The CDR3, as DNA: TGCGCCAGCAGCCTCGGGACAGGGGGAATCGGACTCACCGGGGAGCTGTTTTTT. This encodes CASSLGTGGIGLTGELFF.

Only a few counts were recorded for this clone. The sample has other DNA sequences that encode this CDR3 too. This sequence joins TRBV7-6 and TRBJ2-7; no clear D. The CDR3 extends over 14 amino acids. V was pared by 1 base and J by 1 base, with 8 bases between. CDR1 is SGHVS, CDR2 FNYEAQ, per germline. The CDR3 coding sequence is TGTGCCAGCAGCTTAGATAGAGCTTCCTACGAGCAGTACTTC. As protein: CASSLDRASYEQYF.

The chain couples TRBV30 to TRBJ1-3, with D unclear. Germline CDR1 and CDR2: GTSNPN and SVGIG (reference sequence). The CDR3 runs to 16 residues. Trimming removed 0 bases from V and 0 bases from J, with 12 bases in between. The CDR3, as DNA: TGTGCCTGGAGTGTAGGAGATCAGTCCTCTGGAAACACCATATATTTT. It is translated as CAWSVGDQSSGNTIYF.

The V call is TRBV2, the J call TRBJ2-3, with D unresolved. The V and J ends lost 3 bases and 1 base respectively, with 5 bases between them. Germline CDR1 reads SNHLY; CDR2 reads FYNNEI. The CDR3 runs to 13 residues. This chain's CDR3 is CASSDEGTDTQYF. CDR3 DNA sequence: TGTGCCAGCAGTGATGAGGGCACAGATACGCAGTATTTT.

This rearrangement joins TRBV28 to TRBJ1-6; 12 bases are shared with TRBD1. The V and J ends lost 6 bases and 13 bases, in that order; junction bases with no gene match: 7. Per the germline V gene, CDR1 is MDHEN and CDR2 is SYDVKM. The CDR3 runs to 14 residues. CDR3 in amino acids: CASSSGQGAPPLHF. In nucleotides, the CDR3 is TGTGCCAGCAGCTCGGGACAGGGGGCCCCTCCCCTCCACTTT.

The chain couples TRBV3-1 (or the pseudogene TRBV3-2) to TRBJ1-4, with TRBD1 identical over 11 bases. CDR3 length: 14 residues. With 4 bases clipped from V and 8 bases from J, the junction kept 3 bases outside the gene matches. The germline V gene has CDR1 LGHDT and CDR2 YNNKEL (reference sequence). In DNA form, the CDR3 reads TGTGCCAGCAGCCGGACAGGGGGCCGGGAAAAACTGTTTTTT. Protein: CASSRTGGREKLFF.

The chain joins TRBV9 to TRBJ2-2; D is possibly TRBD1 or TRBD2 (7 bases each). The germline V gene encodes CDR1 SGDLS and CDR2 YYNGEE. This CDR3 spans 16 amino acids. V was shortened by 0 bases and J by 5 bases, with 14 bases between the two germline ends. The CDR3 DNA sequence: TGTGCCAGCAGCGTAGCGGGGGGCAGGGGGACCGGGGAGCTGTTTTTT. Encoded protein: CASSVAGGRGTGELFF.

CDR3 in amino acids: CASSNGNSGANVLTF. The CDR3 DNA follows: TGTGCCAGTAGCAACGGGAACTCTGGGGCCAACGTCCTGACTTTC. The gene calls are TRBV19 and TRBJ2-6; TRBD2 might be the D (5 bases). The length of the CDR3 is 15 residues. CDR1 LNHDA and CDR2 SQIVND come from the germline V gene (reference sequence). Trimming left V 6 bases short and J 0 bases short, with 9 bases between. Supplemented by reference TRBV19 and TRBJ2-6, the full variable domain reads DGGITQSPKYLFRKEGQNVTLSCEQNLNHDAMYWYRQDPGQGLRLIYYSQIVNDFQKGDIAEGYSVSREKKESFPLTVTSAQKNPTAFYLCASSNGNSGANVLTFGAGSRLTVL.

The chain couples TRBV10-3 to TRBJ1-1, with 7 positions matching TRBD1. Germline values: CDR1 ENHRY, CDR2 SYGVKD. Trimming removed 6 bases from V and 5 bases from J; junction bases left unmatched: 9. CDR3 length: 14 amino acids. The CDR3 protein is CAISQGEMGTEAFF. For the CDR3, the DNA is TGTGCCATCAGCCAGGGGGAAATGGGGACTGAAGCTTTCTTT.

The chain is built from TRBV19 and TRBJ1-5, with 12 bases identical to TRBD1. In germline, CDR1 is LNHDA, CDR2 SQIVND (reference sequence). The CDR3 length is 16 residues. The trim removed 6 bases at V and 9 bases at J, leaving 12 bases unmatched. CDR3 nucleotides: TGTGCCAGTAGCGATCCGGGACAGGGGGCGGGGGGGCCCCAGCATTTT. As protein: CASSDPGQGAGGPQHF.

The chain couples TRBV27 to TRBJ1-3, with 8 bases that match TRBD1. The CDR3 extends over 15 amino acids. From germline, CDR1 is MNHEY and CDR2 SMNVEV (reference sequence). V dropped 6 bases and J dropped 2; count of bases not matched to a gene: 6. CDR3 amino acids: CASRPTGGTGNTIYF. As DNA, the CDR3 is TGTGCCAGCAGGCCTACAGGGGGAACTGGAAACACCATATATTTT.

Written as DNA, the CDR3 is TGCGCCAGCAGTGTCGGGGGACAGGGGAACTATGGCTACACCTTC. Encoded protein: CASSVGGQGNYGYTF. This chain links TRBV10-2 with TRBJ1-2; TRBD1 agrees at 10 bases. The germline V gene has CDR1 WSHSY and CDR2 SAAADI. Unmatched junction bases numbered 4, after V lost 4 bases and J lost 2 bases. This CDR3 contains 15 residues.

This clone was seen just once. The chain's CDR3 is CASSSNTNSNQPQHF. The DNA of the CDR3 is TGTGCCAGCAGCTCCAACACTAATAGCAATCAGCCCCAGCATTTT. The V gene is TRBV7-2, the J gene TRBJ1-5; D ambiguous. The CDR3 loop spans 15 amino acids. Germline V gives CDR1 SGHTA, CDR2 FQGNSA. The V end lost 4 bases, the J end lost 0 bases, and 10 bases lay between the germline ends.

V usage is TRBV13 and J usage is TRBJ2-7, with D tentatively TRBD1 (5 bases). The CDR3 extends over 13 amino acids. Germline loops: CDR1 PRHDT, CDR2 FYEKMQ (reference sequence). V was clipped by 3 bases and J by 0 bases, with 6 bases between them. The CDR3 DNA reads TGTGCCAGCAGCTTCGACAGCTCCTACGAGCAGTACTTC. Translation gives CASSFDSSYEQYF.

V usage is TRBV10-3 and J usage is TRBJ1-6, with 7 positions matching TRBD1. Trimming removed 9 bases from V and 6 bases from J; junction bases left unmatched: 8. Germline CDR1 reads ENHRY; CDR2 reads SYGVKD. The CDR3 covers 14 residues. As DNA, the CDR3 is TGTGCCATTGCGACAGGGAATGGTAATTCACCCCTCCACTTT. Amino acid sequence: CAIATGNGNSPLHF.

The CDR3 region is CASNRDGPTYEQYF. Written as DNA, the CDR3 is TGTGCCAGCAACCGGGACGGACCTACCTACGAGCAGTACTTC. The chain employs TRBV14 and TRBJ2-7; possibly TRBD1 or TRBD2 for D (5 bases each). V dropped 7 bases and J dropped 2 bases, with 15 bases sitting between them. The CDR3 runs to 14 residues. Looked up from germline, CDR1 is SGHDN and CDR2 is FVKESK.

The chain carries TRBV12-3 or TRBV12-4 and TRBJ2-7, with D maybe TRBD2 (6 bases). V was shortened by 8 bases and J by 6 bases, with 17 bases between the two germline ends. The CDR3 is 13 residues long. The CDR3 reads CASQRGEVGEQYF. The CDR3 region has the DNA TGTGCCAGCCAACGCGGGGAGGTGGGCGAGCAGTACTTC.